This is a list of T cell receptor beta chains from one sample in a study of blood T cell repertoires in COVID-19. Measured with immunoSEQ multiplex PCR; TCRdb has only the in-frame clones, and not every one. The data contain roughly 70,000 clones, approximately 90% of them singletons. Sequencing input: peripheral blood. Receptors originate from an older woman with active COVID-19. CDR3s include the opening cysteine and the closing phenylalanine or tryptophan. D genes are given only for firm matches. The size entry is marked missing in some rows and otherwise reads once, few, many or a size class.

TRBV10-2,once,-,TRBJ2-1,CASSRGGPNNEQFF,TGCGCCAGCAGCCGGGGTGGACCTAACAATGAGCAGTTCTTC
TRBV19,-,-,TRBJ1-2,CASSIGTASYGYTF,TGTGCCAGTAGTATAGGAACAGCAAGCTATGGCTACACCTTC
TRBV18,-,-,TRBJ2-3,CASSRQDTQYF,TGTGCCAGCTCACGACAAGATACGCAGTATTTT
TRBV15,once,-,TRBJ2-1,CATSRGGVAVINEQFF,TGTGCCACCAGCAGAGGAGGTGTAGCGGTGATCAATGAGCAGTTCTTC
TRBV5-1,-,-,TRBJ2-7,CASRSGTGNYEQYF,TGCGCCAGCAGATCCGGGACTGGGAACTACGAGCAGTACTTC
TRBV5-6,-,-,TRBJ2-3,CASSLGLNTDTQYF,TGTGCCAGCAGCTTGGGACTCAACACAGATACGCAGTATTTT
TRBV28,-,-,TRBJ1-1,CASSLTNPNTEAFF,TGTGCCAGCAGTTTAACTAACCCGAACACTGAAGCTTTCTTT
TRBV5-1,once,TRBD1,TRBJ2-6,CASSSSGGRGSGANVLTF,TGCGCCAGCAGCAGCTCAGGGGGCCGCGGCTCTGGGGCCAACGTCCTGACTTTC
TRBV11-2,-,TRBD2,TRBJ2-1,CASSLVLGAGGRNEQFF,TGTGCCAGCAGCTTAGTTCTAGGCGCGGGAGGCCGTAATGAGCAGTTCTTC
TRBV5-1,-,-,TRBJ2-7,CASSRGDRTTYEQYF,TGCGCCAGCAGCCGCGGGGACCGAACAACCTACGAGCAGTACTTC
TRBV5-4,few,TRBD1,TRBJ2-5,CASSWDRGFFETQYF,TGTGCCAGCTCTTGGGACAGGGGGTTTTTTGAGACCCAGTACTTC
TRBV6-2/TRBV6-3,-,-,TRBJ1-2,CASSLSEAYGYTF,TGTGCCAGCAGCCTCAGTGAGGCCTATGGCTACACCTTC
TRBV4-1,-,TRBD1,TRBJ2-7,CASSQGRTGLVEQYF,TGCGCCAGCAGCCAGGGTCGGACAGGGCTAGTGGAGCAGTACTTC
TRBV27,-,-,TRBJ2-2,CASSSGAWTGELFF,TGTGCCAGCAGTTCAGGGGCGTGGACCGGGGAGCTGTTTTTT
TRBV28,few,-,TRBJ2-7,CASSVGGLYEQYF,TGTGCCAGCAGTGTGGGGGGGCTCTACGAGCAGTACTTC
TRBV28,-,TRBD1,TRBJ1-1,CASSLTGDTEAFF,TGTGCCAGCAGCTTGACAGGGGATACTGAAGCTTTCTTT
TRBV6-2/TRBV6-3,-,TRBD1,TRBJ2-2,CASSVRTGSGTGELFF,TGTGCCAGCAGTGTACGGACAGGGTCTGGCACCGGGGAGCTGTTTTTT
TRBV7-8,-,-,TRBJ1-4,CASSLRDYGEKLFF,TGTGCCAGCAGCCTCCGCGACTATGGTGAAAAACTGTTTTTT
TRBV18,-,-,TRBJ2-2,CASSPLNTGELFF,TGTGCCAGCTCACCCCTTAACACCGGGGAGCTGTTTTTT
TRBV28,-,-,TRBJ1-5,CASSFDRALPQHF,TGTGCCAGCAGTTTCGACAGAGCTCTGCCCCAGCATTTT
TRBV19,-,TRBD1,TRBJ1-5,CATTDRGNQPQHF,TGTGCCACTACTGACAGGGGTAATCAGCCCCAGCATTTT
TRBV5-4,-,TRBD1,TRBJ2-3,CASSPGQGRTDTQYF,TGTGCCAGCAGCCCCGGACAGGGCCGCACAGATACGCAGTATTTT
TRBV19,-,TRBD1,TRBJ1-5,CATAGTGGQHSNQPQHF,TGTGCCACCGCGGGGACAGGGGGTCAGCATAGCAATCAGCCCCAGCATTTT
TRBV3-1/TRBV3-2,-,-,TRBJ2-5,CASSPIAYRVKTQYF,TGTGCCAGCAGCCCGATCGCGTACAGGGTGAAGACCCAGTACTTC
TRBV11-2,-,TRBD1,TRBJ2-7,CASSFRGRGAYEQYF,TGTGCCAGCAGCTTCAGGGGGCGCGGGGCCTACGAGCAGTACTTC
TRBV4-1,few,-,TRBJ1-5,CASSQIRSLTPQHF,TGCGCCAGCAGCCAAATACGGTCCCTCACGCCCCAGCATTTT
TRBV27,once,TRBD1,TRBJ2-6,CASSSTGGLTGANVLTF,TGTGCCAGCAGTTCGACAGGGGGATTAACTGGGGCCAACGTCCTGACTTTC
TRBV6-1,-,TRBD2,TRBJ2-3,CASSAGSGGEGHTQYF,TGTGCCAGCAGTGCCGGGAGCGGGGGTGAAGGTCATACGCAGTATTTT
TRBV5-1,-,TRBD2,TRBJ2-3,CASSLGLATDTQYF,TGCGCCAGCAGCTTAGGACTAGCGACAGATACGCAGTATTTT
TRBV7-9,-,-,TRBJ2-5,CASSFTGETQYF,TGTGCCAGCAGCTTTACGGGAGAGACCCAGTACTTC
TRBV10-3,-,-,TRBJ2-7,CAISGNRVVEQYF,TGTGCCATCAGTGGTAACAGGGTGGTCGAGCAGTACTTC
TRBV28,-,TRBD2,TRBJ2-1,CASSSRTSGRYNEQFF,TGTGCCAGCAGTTCCCGGACTAGCGGGAGATACAATGAGCAGTTCTTC
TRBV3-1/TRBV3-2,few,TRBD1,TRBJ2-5,CASSGTGVRETQYF,TGTGCCAGCAGTGGAACAGGGGTACGGGAGACCCAGTACTTC
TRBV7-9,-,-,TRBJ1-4,CASSLGTGEKLFF,TGTGCCAGCAGCTTAGGGACGGGGGAAAAACTGTTTTTT
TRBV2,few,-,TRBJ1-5,CASTEGRGARPHF,TGTGCCAGCACCGAAGGGCGGGGCGCTAGACCACATTTT
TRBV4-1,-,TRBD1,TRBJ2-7,CASSPRTGGLYEQYF,TGCGCCAGCAGCCCGAGGACAGGGGGCTTATACGAGCAGTACTTC
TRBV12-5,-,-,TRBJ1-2,CASGSSRGNNLNGYTF,TGTGCTAGTGGCTCCAGCCGAGGAAATAATTTGAATGGCTACACCTTC
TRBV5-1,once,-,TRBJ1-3,CASSLDRVVGNTIYF,TGCGCCAGCAGCTTGGACAGGGTGGTAGGAAACACCATATATTTT
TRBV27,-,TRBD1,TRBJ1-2,CASSPRDREYYGYTF,TGTGCCAGCAGTCCGCGGGACAGGGAGTACTATGGCTACACCTTC
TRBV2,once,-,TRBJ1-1,CASSPFPGQQNTEAFF,TGTGCCAGCAGTCCTTTCCCTGGACAGCAGAACACTGAAGCTTTCTTT
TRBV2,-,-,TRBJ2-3,CASSATSSPTDTQYF,TGTGCCAGCAGTGCCACTAGCAGCCCCACAGATACGCAGTATTTT
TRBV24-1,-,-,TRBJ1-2,CATSDYTGNYGYTF,TGTGCCACCAGTGATTATACGGGGAACTATGGCTACACCTTC